Below, 24 T cell receptor beta chains from the same sample are listed, as sequenced in a study of glioma-infiltrating T cells after dendritic cell vaccination. Generated by immunoSEQ multiplex PCR, the TCRdb table keeps only in-frame clones and is missing some. The repertoire holds tens of thousands of clones, with roughly four fifths as singletons. Sequencing used blood, obtained before dendritic cell vaccination. Source of these receptors: a human donor with glioblastoma.

This clone turned up a few times. This chain links TRBV29-1 with TRBJ2-2, with D uncertain. This CDR3 comprises 13 residues. Trimming removed 2 bases at V and 0 bases at J, with 4 bases between. Germline lookup yields CDR1 SQVTM and CDR2 ANQGSEA. This chain's CDR3 is CSVELPNTGELFF. The CDR3 DNA is TGCAGCGTTGAACTACCGAACACCGGGGAGCTGTTTTTT.

The CDR3 bases are TGTGCCTGGCAGCGGGGAAGCTCCTACAATGAGCAGTTCTTC. Translation gives CAWQRGSSYNEQFF. The chain recombines TRBV30 with TRBJ2-1, with 7 nucleotides matching TRBD2. The CDR3 runs to 14 residues. CDR1 and CDR2 (germline): GTSNPN, SVGIG (reference sequence). Trimming at V came to 5 bases and at J to 0 bases, leaving 4 bases not matched to a gene.

The V gene is TRBV20-1, the J gene TRBJ1-4; perhaps TRBD1 as D (5 bases). V was cut by 5 bases and J by 11 bases, with 12 bases left in between. The CDR3 sequence is 11 residues long. Germline CDR1 and CDR2: DFQATT and SNEGSKA (reference sequence). Here the CDR3 DNA reads TGCAGTGCTTGGGACTTCTCTAAACTGTTTTTT. Its protein product is CSAWDFSKLFF.

V usage is TRBV12-5 and J usage is TRBJ1-1; D is undetermined. Germline-derived CDR1 and CDR2 are LGHNT and FRNRAP. This CDR3 has 15 residues. Trimming removed 4 bases from V and 3 bases from J, with 15 bases in between. Written as DNA, the CDR3 is TGTGCTAGTGGTTCGTCGGTCGGGGAGTACACTGAAGCTTTCTTT. Translation: CASGSSVGEYTEAFF.

The CDR3 spells CASKTSGQETQYF. The CDR3 DNA reads TGTGCCAGCAAGACTAGCGGCCAAGAGACCCAGTACTTC. The chain recombines TRBV6-6 with TRBJ2-5; TRBD2 matches 9 bases. The CDR3 totals 13 residues. The ends lost 7 bases at V and 1 base at J; junction bases unmatched: 1. In germline, CDR1 is MNHNY, CDR2 SVGAGI (reference sequence).

Concerning this clone: Given the absence of the conserved phenylalanine or tryptophan at the CDR3 end, a read error is likely. The V and J genes are TRBV25-1 and TRBJ2-7; 8 positions match TRBD1. Germline trimming cut 1 base from V and 2 bases from J; bases unmatched to any gene: 4. The CDR3 is 15 residues long. Germline lookup yields CDR1 MGHDK and CDR2 SYGVNS. CDR3 residues: CASSESHRGAYEQYI. Here the CDR3 DNA reads TGTGCCAGCAGTGAATCCCACAGGGGGGCCTACGAGCAGTACATC.

This clone has only a few counts. The J gene is TRBJ2-3, the V gene TRBV11-2; weak D call: TRBD2 (6 bases). CDR1 and CDR2 from the germline V gene are SGHAT and FQNNGV. The CDR3 sequence is 16 residues long. Trimming removed 5 bases at V and 5 bases at J, with 20 bases between. CDR3 sequence (DNA): TGTGCCAGCAGCCCCTCATCGGGAGCAAGGATAGATACGCAGTATTTT. Translation gives CASSPSSGARIDTQYF.

This sequence joins TRBV5-1 and TRBJ2-1; 9 bases line up with TRBD1. After removal of 3 bases from V and 7 bases from J, the junction contained 5 bases not matched to a gene. Germline CDR1 SGHRS, CDR2 YFSETQ. This CDR3 is 14 amino acids long. CDR3: CASSWNRGRNEQFF. In DNA, the CDR3 is TGCGCCAGCAGCTGGAACAGGGGGCGGAATGAGCAGTTCTTC.

The V and J genes are TRBV7-2 and TRBJ2-1; 8 positions match TRBD2. V shed 4 bases and J 4 bases; nucleotides not matched to a gene: 3. CDR3 length: 14 residues. Germline lookup yields CDR1 SGHTA and CDR2 FQGNSA. The CDR3 nucleotides read TGTGCCAGCAGCTCTTTAGCGGGGTACAATGAGCAGTTCTTC. Translated, it gives CASSSLAGYNEQFF.

The rearrangement links TRBV19 to TRBJ2-3; 7 nucleotides align to TRBD2. V shed 5 bases, J shed 3 bases, and the junction held 11 bases outside the gene matches. Germline V CDR1 and CDR2: LNHDA, SQIVND (reference sequence). This CDR3 contains 16 residues. This CDR3 reads CASSPFAGVGTDTQYF. The CDR3 DNA reads TGTGCCAGTAGTCCCTTCGCGGGAGTAGGAACAGATACGCAGTATTTT.

The rearrangement joins TRBV25-1 to TRBJ2-1; TRBD2 aligns across 7 bases. Trimming took 2 bases from V and 9 from J; bases not matched to a gene: 10. Germline CDR1 and CDR2: MGHDK and SYGVNS. The CDR3 runs 15 residues. The CDR3 coding sequence is TGTGCCAGCAGTGAAGCCGGACTAGTCACGGTTGAGCAGTTCTTC. As protein: CASSEAGLVTVEQFF.

J is TRBJ2-2 and V is TRBV7-6; D is ambiguous. CDR1 is SGHVS, CDR2 FNYEAQ, per germline. The CDR3 is made up of 16 amino acids. Trimming took off 1 base at V and 2 bases at J, with 11 bases between the two ends. CDR3 sequence (DNA): TGTGCCAGCAGCTTAGTAGGAGCGTCTAACACCGGGGAGCTGTTTTTT. Its protein is CASSLVGASNTGELFF.

This chain connects TRBV6-6 to TRBJ1-2, with no clear D. This CDR3 is 13 amino acids long. V lost 3 bases and J lost 8, with 13 bases in between. CDR1 is MNHNY, CDR2 SVGAGI, per germline (reference sequence). CDR3 in DNA: TGTGCCAGCAGTTATGGTCCTCGGGAGGGCTACACCTTC. Translating gives CASSYGPREGYTF.

This clone is a singleton in its sample. The V call is TRBV7-3, the J call TRBJ1-1, with D tentatively TRBD1 (6 bases). Trimming left V 5 bases short and J 2 bases short, with 12 bases between. The CDR3 runs 14 residues. Germline V gene sequence: CDR1 SGHTA, CDR2 FQGTGA. CDR3: CASSERTDNTEAFF. CDR3 coding DNA: TGTGCCAGCAGCGAGCGGACAGATAACACTGAAGCTTTCTTT.

The chain carries TRBV14 and TRBJ1-2; D gene unclear. Trimming left V 0 bases short and J 7 bases short, with 9 bases between. Germline loops: CDR1 SGHDN, CDR2 FVKESK. The length of the CDR3 is 13 residues. Here the CDR3 reads CASSQDRGFGYTF. The CDR3 DNA reads as TGTGCCAGCAGCCAAGATCGCGGGTTTGGCTACACCTTC.

This rearrangement joins TRBV11-2 to TRBJ2-7; 10 bases are a match to TRBD2. The CDR3 length is 15 residues. V gave up 4 bases and J gave up 2 bases; unmatched junction bases: 5. The germline V gene has CDR1 SGHAT and CDR2 FQNNGV. Here the CDR3 DNA reads TGTGCCAGCAGCTCGGGACTAGCGAGCACCTACGAGCAGTACGTC. Its protein product is CASSSGLASTYEQYV.

The V gene is TRBV19, the J gene TRBJ2-2, with 9 positions matching TRBD2. CDR3 length: 16 residues. Germline V gene lookup returns CDR1 LNHDA and CDR2 SQIVND (reference sequence). The trim removed 5 bases at V and 5 bases at J, leaving 9 bases unmatched. DNA of the CDR3: TGTGCCAGTAGTCGGCGAGGTAGCGGGGGTACCGGGGAGCTGTTTTTT. Encoded protein: CASSRRGSGGTGELFF.

J is TRBJ1-4 and V is TRBV4-1, with a weak D call TRBD1 (5 bases). This CDR3 has 13 residues. V was shortened by 0 bases and J by 8 bases, with 7 bases between the two germline ends. The germline gives CDR1 MGHRA, CDR2 YSYEKL. CDR3 residues: CASSQEWGEKLFF. DNA for the CDR3: TGCGCCAGCAGCCAAGAGTGGGGCGAAAAACTGTTTTTT.

The CDR3 nucleotides read TGTGCCAGCAGTTCCCGTATGTTGAACACTGAAGCTTTCTTT. This gives the protein CASSSRMLNTEAFF. V and J are TRBV28 and TRBJ1-1; D is undetermined. Per germline, CDR1 MDHEN and CDR2 SYDVKM. V was cut by 4 bases and J by 0 bases, with 9 bases left in between. The CDR3 is made up of 14 amino acids.

This clone has only a few counts. The J gene is TRBJ1-5, the V gene TRBV5-6; 10 bases match TRBD1. The trim removed 0 bases at V and 5 bases at J, leaving 2 bases unmatched. Germline V lookup: CDR1 SGHDT, CDR2 YYEEEE. The CDR3 spans 15 residues. As DNA, the CDR3 is TGTGCCAGCAGCTTGGCCGGGACAGGGGATCAGCCCCAGCATTTT. It translates to CASSLAGTGDQPQHF.

This clone was detected only a few times. The rearrangement joins TRBV5-8 to TRBJ1-1, with 7 positions matching TRBD1. CDR1 is SGHTS, CDR2 YDEGEE, per germline. The CDR3 has 15 amino acids. V was clipped by 1 base and J by 1 base; unmatched bases: 4. The CDR3 DNA follows: TGTGCCAGCAGCTTGACGGGACAGAAGAACACTGAAGCTTTCTTT. Translation gives CASSLTGQKNTEAFF.

The gene calls are TRBV5-1 and TRBJ2-1; tentative D call: TRBD2 (5 bases). The length of the CDR3 is 13 residues. V lost 4 bases and J lost 6, with 11 bases in between. Germline CDR1 SGHRS, CDR2 YFSETQ. The CDR3 region has the DNA TGCGCCAGCAGCCGCGGGTCGGGCAATGAGCAGTTCTTC. It yields the protein CASSRGSGNEQFF. Combining the CDR3 with reference TRBV5-1 and TRBJ2-1 gives the whole variable domain KAGVTQTPRYLIKTRGQQVTLSCSPISGHRSVSWYQQTPGQGLQFLFEYFSETQRNKGNFPGRFSGRQFSNSRSEMNVSTLELGDSALYLCASSRGSGNEQFFGPGTRLTVL.

This clone was found a few times. The chain joins TRBV27 to TRBJ1-2, with 8 bases identical to TRBD1. The germline V gene encodes CDR1 MNHEY and CDR2 SMNVEV (reference sequence). This CDR3 region has 17 residues. V lost 6 bases and J lost 1; bases outside the gene matches: 13. For the CDR3, the DNA is TGTGCCAGCAGGGCCGCCGGGACAGGAATTTATAACTATGGCTACACCTTC. Protein sequence: CASRAAGTGIYNYGYTF.

The chain couples TRBV14 to TRBJ1-6; the D is unclear. CDR3 length: 16 residues. The germline V and J ends were trimmed by 4 bases and 7 bases, with 17 bases remaining between them. Germline V gene sequence: CDR1 SGHDN, CDR2 FVKESK. The CDR3 nucleotides read TGTGCCAGCAGCCCCCCCGGGTCAAGGCAGAATTCACCCCTCCACTTT. Its protein product is CASSPPGSRQNSPLHF.